A single sample gave rise to the 13 T cell receptor beta chains below, sequenced in a study of human T cells and chemical hapten exposure. TCRdb passed the RACE reads through MiXCR, listing each CDR3 protein once. The data hold about 15,000 distinct CDR3 sequences, with about 15% observed a single time. Time point of the sample: patch test 1, 2 weeks after DPC sensitization. Treatment indicated: therapeutic diphenylcyclopropenone sensitization with weekly scalp DPC. The sequencing used whole blood, collected in connection with sensitization to the hapten diphenylcyclopropenone (DPC). These receptor sequences come from a woman aged 25 to 39 with alopecia areata. Some clones in this sample may be carry-over from other donors' samples.

This clonotype was picked up many times. This rearrangement joins TRBV3-1 to TRBJ1-2; 8 nucleotides align to TRBD1. Germline V gene lookup returns CDR1 LGHDT and CDR2 YNNKEL (reference sequence). The CDR3 consists of 14 residues. Trimming removed 1 base from V and 4 bases from J; junction bases left unmatched: 2. CDR3 in amino acids: CASSQAGQAYGYTF. In nucleotides, the CDR3 is TGTGCCAGCAGCCAAGCGGGACAGGCCTATGGCTACACCTTC.

The chain employs TRBV10-2 and TRBJ2-5; TRBD2 agrees at 11 bases. Germline V gene data show CDR1 as WSHSY and CDR2 as SAAADI. V was pared by 6 bases and J by 2 bases, with 5 bases of the junction left unmatched. CDR3 length: 15 amino acids. The CDR3, as DNA: TGCGCCAGCAGCCCCGGGACTAGCGGACAAGAGACCCAGTACTTC. Encoded protein: CASSPGTSGQETQYF.

This clonotype was observed at least ten times. The chain uses TRBV11-2 and TRBJ2-3; the match to TRBD2 covers 7 bases. V trimming: 5 bases; J trimming: 3 bases; junction bases outside the gene matches: 8. Germline V gene data show CDR1 as SGHAT and CDR2 as FQNNGV. The CDR3 length is 15 residues. Here the CDR3 reads CASSLAAGPTDTQYF. The CDR3 DNA reads TGTGCCAGCAGCCTAGCGGCGGGGCCTACAGATACGCAGTATTTT.

In this sample, this clonotype turned up many times. The J gene is TRBJ2-4, the V gene TRBV6-5; 8 bases map to TRBD2. The CDR3 is made up of 16 amino acids. Germline V CDR1 and CDR2: MNHEY, SVGAGI. V lost 2 bases and J lost 4; bases outside the gene matches: 7. DNA for the CDR3: TGTGCCAGCAGTTACGTCGCACTAGCGGCAAAAAACATTCAGTACTTC. Translated: CASSYVALAAKNIQYF.

This clonotype was found many times. This rearrangement joins TRBV29-1 to TRBJ1-2, with D perhaps matching TRBD1 (5 bases). This CDR3 is 12 amino acids long. The germline CDR1 and CDR2 sequences are SQVTM and ANQGSEA. V lost 4 bases to trimming and J lost 1 base, with 7 bases between them. Here the CDR3 reads CSVGGDNYGYTF. The CDR3 region has the DNA TGCAGCGTTGGGGGCGATAACTATGGCTACACCTTC.

This clonotype appeared once. The J gene is TRBJ1-1, the V gene TRBV20-1; D unclear. Trimming stripped 6 bases from V and 4 bases from J, with 21 bases between. This CDR3 has 15 amino acids. Germline V lookup: CDR1 DFQATT, CDR2 SNEGSKA (reference sequence). CDR3 DNA: TGCAGTGCGCCGCCAGCGGGAGGGCTGGTCACTGAAGCTTTCTTT. Its translation: CSAPPAGGLVTEAFF.

The sample holds a few counts of this clonotype. The J gene is TRBJ2-5, the V gene TRBV6-2 or TRBV6-3; unclear D gene. The germline gives CDR1 MNHEY, CDR2 SVGEGT. V was shortened by 3 bases and J by 0 bases, with 11 bases between the two germline ends. The CDR3 loop spans 15 amino acids. The CDR3 nucleotides read TGTGCCAGCAGTTATGGCAGGTCCCACCAAGAGACCCAGTACTTC. Residues: CASSYGRSHQETQYF.

This clonotype was recorded at least ten times. The rearrangement joins TRBV7-8 to TRBJ2-2; 7 positions match TRBD1. CDR3 length equals 17 residues. J gave up 0 bases and V 6 bases, and 10 bases lay outside the gene matches. CDR1 and CDR2 (germline): SGHVS, FQNEAQ. CDR3 nucleotides: TGTGCCAGCAGGGTAGGGGGCAATCCTTCGAACACCGGGGAGCTGTTTTTT. Translation: CASRVGGNPSNTGELFF.

This clonotype was seen repeatedly, ten times or more. The rearrangement uses TRBV2 and TRBJ2-2; D not resolved. This CDR3 comprises 13 residues. Germline CDR1 is SNHLY and CDR2 is FYNNEI. V gave up 6 bases and J gave up 2 bases, with 7 bases separating them. The CDR3 region is CASRGPNTGELFF. CDR3 in DNA: TGTGCCAGCAGAGGACCAAACACCGGGGAGCTGTTTTTT.

This clonotype was seen repeatedly, ten times or more. This chain links TRBV2 with TRBJ2-2, with TRBD2 matching over 7 bases. V was pared by 6 bases and J by 7 bases, with 8 bases of the junction left unmatched. The germline CDR1 and CDR2 sequences are SNHLY and FYNNEI. This CDR3 contains 14 residues. The CDR3 nucleotides read TGTGCCAGCAGGCTAGCGGAGATAAGCGGGGAGCTGTTTTTT. It specifies CASRLAEISGELFF.

This clonotype was found many times. V usage is TRBV19 and J usage is TRBJ1-2; no clear D. V was pared by 3 bases and J by 1 base, with 15 bases between. The CDR3 loop spans 16 amino acids. The germline V gene encodes CDR1 LNHDA and CDR2 SQIVND (reference sequence). CDR3 DNA: TGTGCCAGTAGTATTAATAGCCCGAAGATTAACTATGGCTACACCTTC. Translating gives CASSINSPKINYGYTF.

Many counts were recorded for this clonotype. The chain employs TRBV9 and TRBJ2-3; 10 bases line up with TRBD2. Germline V CDR1 and CDR2: SGDLS, YYNGEE. V trimming: 0 bases; J trimming: 3 bases; junction bases outside the gene matches: 7. The CDR3 has 17 residues. CDR3 coding DNA: TGTGCCAGCAGCGTAGACCCCAGCGGGGGGGCAACAGATACGCAGTATTTT. The encoded protein is CASSVDPSGGATDTQYF.

This clonotype was counted a few times. This chain joins TRBV20-1 and TRBJ2-7; 11 bases are shared with TRBD2. J lost 1 base, V lost 0 bases, and 14 bases had no gene match. This CDR3 has 19 amino acids. Germline V lookup: CDR1 DFQATT, CDR2 SNEGSKA (reference sequence). DNA for the CDR3: TGCAGTGCTAGAGATGTGGGGCTAGCGGGGGGCTACCGATCCTACGAGCAGTACTTC. Translating it yields CSARDVGLAGGYRSYEQYF.